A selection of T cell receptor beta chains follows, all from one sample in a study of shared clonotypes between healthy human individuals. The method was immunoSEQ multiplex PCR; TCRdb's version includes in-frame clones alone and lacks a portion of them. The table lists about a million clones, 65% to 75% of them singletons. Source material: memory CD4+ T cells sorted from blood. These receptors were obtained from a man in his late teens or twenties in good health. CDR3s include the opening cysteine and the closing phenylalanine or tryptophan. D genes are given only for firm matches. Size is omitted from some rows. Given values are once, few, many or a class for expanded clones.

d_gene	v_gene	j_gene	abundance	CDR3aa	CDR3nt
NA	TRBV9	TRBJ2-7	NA	CASSVATGNSYEQYF	TGTGCCAGCAGCGTAGCTACTGGCAACTCCTACGAGCAGTACTTC
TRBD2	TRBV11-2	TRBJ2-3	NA	CASSLDGTSIDTQYF	TGTGCCAGCAGCTTAGATGGGACTAGCATAGATACGCAGTATTTT
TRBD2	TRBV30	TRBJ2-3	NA	CAWSSSSGATDTQYF	TGTGCCTGGAGCTCCTCTAGCGGGGCCACAGATACGCAGTATTTT
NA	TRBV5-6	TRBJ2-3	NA	CASSLGENTQYF	TGTGCCAGCAGCTTGGGCGAGAATACGCAGTATTTT
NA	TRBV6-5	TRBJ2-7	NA	CASSYSPRAYEQYF	TGTGCCAGCAGTTACTCTCCTAGAGCCTACGAGCAGTACTTC
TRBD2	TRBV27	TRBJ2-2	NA	CASSFLLAGVGELFF	TGTGCCAGCAGTTTTTTACTAGCGGGAGTAGGGGAGCTGTTTTTT
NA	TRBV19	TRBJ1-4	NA	CASGELSREEKLFF	TGTGCCAGTGGGGAGCTGTCCAGGGAGGAAAAACTGTTTTTT
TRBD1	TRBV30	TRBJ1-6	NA	CAWSPGQGVSPLHF	TGTGCCTGGAGCCCGGGACAGGGGGTTTCACCCCTCCACTTT
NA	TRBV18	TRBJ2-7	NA	CASSAPTGNYEQYF	TGTGCCAGCTCAGCACCCACAGGGAACTACGAGCAGTACTTC
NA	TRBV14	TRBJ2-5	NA	CASSQGPGSLEETQYF	TGTGCCAGCAGCCAAGGTCCAGGGAGCCTCGAAGAGACCCAGTACTTC
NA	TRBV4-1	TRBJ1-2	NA	CASSQDSNYGYTF	TGCGCCAGCAGCCAAGACTCTAACTATGGCTACACCTTC
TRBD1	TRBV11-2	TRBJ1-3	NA	CASRPLRQGNGNTIYF	TGTGCCAGCAGGCCACTCCGACAGGGAAATGGAAACACCATATATTTT
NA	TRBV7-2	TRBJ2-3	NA	CASSLDSPTDTQYF	TGTGCCAGCAGCTTGGACTCCCCTACAGATACGCAGTATTTT
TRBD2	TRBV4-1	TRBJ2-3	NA	CASSSRVSGAGTDTQYF	TGCGCCAGCAGCTCCCGAGTCAGCGGGGCCGGCACAGATACGCAGTATTTT
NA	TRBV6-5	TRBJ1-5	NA	CASRDNQPQHF	TGTGCCAGCAGAGATAATCAGCCCCAGCATTTT
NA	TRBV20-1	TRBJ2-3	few	CSAVGDTQYF	TGCAGTGCCGTGGGAGATACGCAGTATTTT
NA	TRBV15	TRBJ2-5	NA	CATSTRELKTQYF	TGTGCCACCAGCACCCGGGAGCTGAAGACCCAGTACTTC
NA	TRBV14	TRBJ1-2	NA	CASSQDISGQLVGYTF	TGTGCCAGCAGCCAAGATATCTCGGGCCAGTTAGTGGGCTACACCTTC
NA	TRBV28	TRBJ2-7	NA	CASSLARGYEQYF	TGTGCCAGCAGTCTCGCTAGGGGCTACGAGCAGTACTTC
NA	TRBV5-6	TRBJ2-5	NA	CASRELGLQETQYF	TGTGCCAGCAGGGAGTTAGGACTCCAAGAGACCCAGTACTTC
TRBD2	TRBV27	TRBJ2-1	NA	CASSPRGPGGNEQFF	TGTGCCAGCAGTCCCCGAGGCCCGGGGGGAAATGAGCAGTTCTTC
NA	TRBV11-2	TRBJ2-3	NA	CASGNTDTQYF	TGTGCCAGCGGTAATACAGATACGCAGTATTTT
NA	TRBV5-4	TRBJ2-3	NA	CASSWYGTDTQYF	TGTGCCAGCAGTTGGTATGGCACAGATACGCAGTATTTT
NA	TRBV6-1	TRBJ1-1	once	CASRGGYTEAFF	TGTGCCAGCAGGGGGGGATACACTGAAGCTTTCTTT
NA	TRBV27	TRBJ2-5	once	CASSNSETQYF	TGTGCCAGCAGTAATTCAGAGACCCAGTACTTC
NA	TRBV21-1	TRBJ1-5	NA	CASSKPILQGWDQPQHF	TGTGCCAGCAGCAAACCAATTCTACAGGGGTGGGATCAGCCCCAGCATTTT
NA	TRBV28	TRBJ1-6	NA	CASSLGTQYNSPLHF	TGTGCCAGCAGTTTGGGGACACAGTATAATTCACCCCTCCACTTT
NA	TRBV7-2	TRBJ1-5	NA	CASSSGGDGNQPQHF	TGTGCCAGCAGCTCCGGGGGGGACGGTAATCAGCCCCAGCATTTT
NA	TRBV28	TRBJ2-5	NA	CASTLTSSQETQYF	TGTGCCAGCACCCTCACAAGTTCACAAGAGACCCAGTACTTC
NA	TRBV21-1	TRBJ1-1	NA	CASSKGVRDLTEAFF	TGTGCCAGCAGCAAAGGGGTACGCGACCTCACTGAAGCTTTCTTT
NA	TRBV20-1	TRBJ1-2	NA	CGSDANYGYTF	TGCGGCTCGGACGCAAACTATGGCTACACCTTC
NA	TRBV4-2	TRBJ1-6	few	CASSQGRDSPLHF	TGTGCCAGCAGCCAAGGGCGGGATTCACCCCTCCACTTT
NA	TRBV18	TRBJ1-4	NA	CASSPSAGDEKLFF	TGTGCCAGCTCACCAAGCGCGGGGGATGAAAAACTGTTTTTT
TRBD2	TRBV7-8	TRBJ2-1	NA	CASSLVIGLAGDGEFF	TGTGCCAGCAGCTTAGTTATAGGTCTAGCGGGAGACGGTGAGTTCTTC
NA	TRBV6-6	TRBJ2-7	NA	CASSSQVLGPTYEQYF	TGTGCCAGCAGTTCCCAGGTTCTTGGACCAACCTACGAGCAGTACTTC
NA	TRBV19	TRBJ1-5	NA	CAIGGNNQPQHF	TGTGCTATAGGGGGGAATAATCAGCCCCAGCATTTT
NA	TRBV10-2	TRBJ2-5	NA	CASSERVQETQYF	TGCGCCAGCAGTGAGCGGGTCCAAGAGACCCAGTACTTC
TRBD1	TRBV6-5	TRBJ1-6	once	CASSPDRNRSPLHF	TGTGCCAGCAGTCCGGACAGGAATAGGTCACCCCTCCACTTT
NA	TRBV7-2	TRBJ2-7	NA	CASSLTQVTTYEQYF	TGTGCCAGCAGCTTAACACAGGTGACCACCTACGAGCAGTACTTC
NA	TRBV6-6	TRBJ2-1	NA	CASSPRGGIWNEQFF	TGTGCCAGCAGTCCCCGGGGCGGAATTTGGAATGAGCAGTTCTTC
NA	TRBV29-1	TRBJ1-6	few	CSVSFAGMGSPLHF	TGCAGCGTCTCCTTTGCGGGGATGGGTTCACCCCTCCACTTT
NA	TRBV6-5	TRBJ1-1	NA	CASKAPMNTEAFF	TGTGCCAGCAAGGCTCCCATGAACACTGAAGCTTTCTTT
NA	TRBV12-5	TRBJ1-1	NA	CASGLVRQNTEAFF	TGTGCTAGTGGTTTGGTACGGCAGAACACTGAAGCTTTCTTT